The source of this TCR beta chain is a study of T cell responses to AZD1222 COVID-19 vaccine (dated by TCRdb to the early 2020s). About the full investigation: AZD1222 recipients whose second dose came at about 4 weeks and those whose second dose came at about 12 weeks were combined into one group, since spike-specific TCR depth and breadth did not differ between the two schedules. Trial participants were enrolled by age into 18-55, 56-69 and 70-plus year subgroups, with approximately 160, 26 and 62 TCR-sequenced participants respectively. A total of about 250 trial participants underwent TCR sequencing, of whom roughly 210 had received two doses of AZD1222 and roughly 26 had received two doses of the MenACWY control vaccine. Points the paper makes about the study in general: The 56-69-year group was small, and its depth increase did not reach significance, likely because of low power. The whole spike protein was spanned by vaccine-associated CD4 TCRs, and dominant responses were seen in regions 160-218 and 743-854. Because no day 14 peak-response samples were available, repertoires were characterized only after the peak T cell response. Spike-specific TCR breadth and depth rose significantly after two AZD1222 doses compared with day 0 and with MenACWY recipients. Only five or six AZD1222 recipients were SARS-CoV-2 seropositive at baseline, limiting conclusions about previously exposed vaccinees. Participants were mostly white British, with more females than males. The authors suggested clonal diversity may have been underestimated. Nearly half of unique spike-specific TCRs reportedly recognized epitopes outside regions mutated in the B.1.351 and B.1.1.7 variants.

Comment on this clone: Its antigen has not been determined. Qualities for individual bases were not recorded, and no much larger clone is one base off.

V is reduced by 3 bases and J by 9 bases, leaving a spacing of 15 bases between them. CDR1 MNHEY and CDR2 SVGAGI were looked up in the germline V gene. From its cysteine to its phenylalanine, the CDR3 spans 15 amino acids. Only the CDR3 region is kept as DNA, spanning 45 bases read in frame from base 1. Taken with the paper, the label for time point translates to: baseline before first vaccination. Vaccinee samples were obtained from the UK trials COV001 and COV002, which included a single-blind randomized controlled phase 2/3 trial of AZD1222 (ChAdOx1 nCoV-19) in healthy adults. For TCRbeta chain sequencing, PBMC samples were collected from trial participants at day 0 and at day 28 after the second dose. The CDR3 regions of human TCRbeta chains were subjected to immunosequencing. On the study's bioinformatics: TCRs in the repertoires were compared against a reference library of SARS-CoV-2-specific TCRs that had been generated with the MIRA antigen-specificity platform. Breadth was defined as the fraction of unique TCRs that were SARS-CoV-2-associated, and depth was defined as the fraction of total T cells that were SARS-CoV-2-associated. Using the MIRA data, each spike-specific TCR was mapped to the spike region that the TCR reacts to and placed in a CD4 or CD8 class. Log10-transformed breadth and depth values were compared by one-way ANOVA with Sidak's multiple comparisons tests. The table comes from immuneACCESS by way of TCRdb, which keeps in-frame sequences with V and J called. Part of the clones is missing from these tables; in studies checked, under half for an unresolved V gene and the rest for unknown reasons. V and J calls and clone size follow that table, whereas D and trimming were derived from the DNA. For this sample the table gives more than 95,000 clones, of which 75% to 90% were detected only once. Together, the top ten hold about 8.7% of the sample.

The source of this sequence is an adult in good health. The chain uses TRBV6-5 and TRBJ1-6; the D gene is perhaps TRBD1, from 5 matching bases. The input for sequencing was peripheral blood, taken on day 0 of AZD1222 vaccination. The DNA sequence reads TGTGCCAGCAGTTATGACAGAAGAGGCAGTTCACCCCTCCACTTT. Its amino acids are CASSYDRRGSSPLHF.